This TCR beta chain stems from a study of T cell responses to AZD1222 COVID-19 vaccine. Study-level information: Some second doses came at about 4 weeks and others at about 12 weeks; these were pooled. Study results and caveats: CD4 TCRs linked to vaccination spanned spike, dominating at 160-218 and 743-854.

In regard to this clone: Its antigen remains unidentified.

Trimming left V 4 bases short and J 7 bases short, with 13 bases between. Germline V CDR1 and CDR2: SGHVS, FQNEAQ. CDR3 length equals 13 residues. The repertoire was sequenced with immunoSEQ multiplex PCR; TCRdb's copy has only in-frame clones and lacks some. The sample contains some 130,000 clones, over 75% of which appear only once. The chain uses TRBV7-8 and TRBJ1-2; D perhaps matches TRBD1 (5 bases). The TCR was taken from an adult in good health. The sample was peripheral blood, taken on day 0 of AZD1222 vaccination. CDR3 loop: CASSSQGSSGYTF. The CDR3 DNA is TGTGCCAGCAGCTCGCAGGGTAGTAGTGGCTACACCTTC.